The 5 T cell receptor beta chains below all came from one sample that was sequenced in a study of T cell changes during pregnancy in multiple sclerosis. The method was immunoSEQ multiplex PCR; TCRdb's version includes in-frame clones alone and lacks a portion of them. The data show about 67,000 clones, roughly 92% seen once. The sequencing here drew on peripheral blood, taken in the second trimester of pregnancy. These TCRs come from a female donor with multiple sclerosis, enrolled in a pregnancy study.

CDR3 in amino acids: CASRTGVGANVLTF. CDR3 in DNA: TGTGCCAGTCGGACAGGGGTAGGGGCCAACGTCCTGACTTTC. The chain is built from TRBV19 and TRBJ2-6; the match to TRBD1 covers 9 bases. Looked up from germline, CDR1 is LNHDA and CDR2 is SQIVND (reference sequence). The CDR3 contains 14 residues. The junction had 3 bases not matched to a gene; V was cut back by 8 bases and J by 4 bases.

The rearrangement links TRBV5-1 to TRBJ1-2; unclear D gene. The CDR3 is 14 amino acids. V dropped 1 base and J dropped 0 bases, with 7 bases sitting between them. CDR1 SGHRS and CDR2 YFSETQ come from the germline V gene. CDR3 nucleotide sequence: TGCGCCAGCAGCTTGAGTACAGCTAACTATGGCTACACCTTC. Amino acid sequence: CASSLSTANYGYTF.

The chain employs TRBV19 and TRBJ2-1; 8 nucleotides match TRBD1. V gave up 7 bases and J gave up 4 bases; unmatched junction bases: 3. The CDR3 runs 13 residues. The germline V gene encodes CDR1 LNHDA and CDR2 SQIVND (reference sequence). Here the CDR3 reads CASNRQGYNEQFF. CDR3 nucleotide sequence: TGTGCCAGTAATAGACAGGGGTACAATGAGCAGTTCTTC.

The chain links TRBV10-1 to TRBJ1-2, with D hard to call. Germline V gene sequence: CDR1 WNHNN, CDR2 SYGVQD (reference sequence). This CDR3 is 22 amino acids long. V shed 4 bases and J shed 0 bases, with 33 bases lying between them. CDR3 nucleotide sequence: TGCGCCAGCAGTGTTTTCCGGGATCGCCGCAAAACCGATGCAAAATCTAACTATGGCTACACCTTC. The encoded protein is CASSVFRDRRKTDAKSNYGYTF.

The chain links TRBV18 to TRBJ2-3, with D hard to call. The CDR3 covers 13 residues. Germline CDR1 and CDR2: KGHSH and LQKENI. The germline V and J ends were trimmed by 3 bases and 4 bases, with 8 bases remaining between them. The CDR3 reads CASSPLTADTQYF. The CDR3 nucleotides read TGTGCCAGCTCACCCCTAACGGCAGATACGCAGTATTTT.